These 7 T cell receptor beta chains share one sample of origin, sequenced in a study of blood T cell repertoires in COVID-19. Profiled with immunoSEQ multiplex PCR; TCRdb holds only in-frame clones, not every one. The data contain some 400,000 clones, approximately 90% of them singletons. Sequenced material: PBMCs or T cells enriched from blood (not recorded which). These receptor sequences come from a middle-aged woman who had been exposed to COVID-19.

The chain joins TRBV7-2 to TRBJ1-2; D is perhaps TRBD1 (5 bases). With 3 bases removed from V and 4 bases from J, the gap between germline ends came to 15 bases. Looked up from germline, CDR1 is SGHTA and CDR2 is FQGNSA. The CDR3 extends over 15 amino acids. DNA of the CDR3: TGTGCCAGCAGCTTTGACAGCCCTCTCGGCTATGGCTACACCTTC. The encoded protein is CASSFDSPLGYGYTF.

J is TRBJ2-7 and V is TRBV4-1, with 11 bases fitting TRBD1. The V segment lost 4 bases and the J segment 5 bases; nucleotides outside the gene matches: 10. The germline V gene has CDR1 MGHRA and CDR2 YSYEKL. CDR3 size: 16 residues. The CDR3 bases are TGCGCCAGCAGCCTAAAGGGACAGGGGGGCCTTAACGAGCAGTACTTC. It translates to CASSLKGQGGLNEQYF.

The rearrangement joins TRBV18 to TRBJ2-2; possible D gene TRBD2, 5 bases. The CDR3 contains 17 residues. The V and J ends lost 3 bases and 0 bases respectively, with 14 bases between them. In germline, CDR1 is KGHSH, CDR2 LQKENI. CDR3 protein: CASSPYRSGTNTGELFF. The CDR3 nucleotides read TGTGCCAGCTCACCGTACCGTTCGGGAACGAACACCGGGGAGCTGTTTTTT.

The chain uses TRBV19 and TRBJ1-2; no definite D call. The V and J ends lost 1 base and 8 bases respectively, with 14 bases between them. This CDR3 is built from 14 residues. Germline CDR1 reads LNHDA; CDR2 reads SQIVND (reference sequence). CDR3 sequence: CASSIGEAFYGYTF. Here the CDR3 DNA reads TGTGCCAGTAGTATAGGGGAGGCTTTCTACGGCTACACCTTC.

The rearrangement joins TRBV13 to TRBJ1-1; D is possibly TRBD1 (6 bases). Germline V lookup: CDR1 PRHDT, CDR2 FYEKMQ (reference sequence). CDR3 length: 14 residues. Trimming shortened V by 5 bases and J by 1 base, and 11 bases separated the two germline ends. Written as DNA, the CDR3 is TGTGCCAGCAGCCCACTACAGGGGAACACTGAAGCTTTCTTT. This translates into CASSPLQGNTEAFF.

The gene calls are TRBV2 and TRBJ1-1; D call uncertain. The germline V gene encodes CDR1 SNHLY and CDR2 FYNNEI. The CDR3 consists of 14 residues. V gave up 7 bases and J gave up 4 bases, with 16 bases separating them. CDR3 coding DNA: TGTGCCAGCACTACATCACAATGGAGCACTGAAGCTTTCTTT. Protein sequence: CASTTSQWSTEAFF.

This sequence joins TRBV23-1 and TRBJ1-4; tentatively, D is TRBD1 (5 bases). TRBV23-1 is identified as an open reading frame with a role that is uncertain. V lost 4 bases to trimming and J lost 10 bases, with 25 bases between them. This CDR3 is built from 17 residues. CDR3 nucleotide sequence: TGCGCCAGCAGTCGAAGGGGCAACAGGAGGGGTCGTGTAAAACTGTTTTTT. Amino acids: CASSRRGNRRGRVKLFF.